The next 3 T cell receptor beta chains were all read from a single sample in a study of early T cells in non-severe SARS-CoV-2 infection. TCRdb processed the 5' RACE reads anew with MiXCR; each CDR3 protein has one entry. Altogether around 28,000 distinct CDR3 sequences are present, less than 5% being singletons, with the ten largest covering approximately 4.4%. The sample was whole blood. These receptors all come from an adult who was a healthcare worker with PCR-confirmed SARS-CoV-2 infection or an uninfected control (not recorded which).

This clonotype was counted many times. V is TRBV10-1 and J is TRBJ1-1; tentative D call: TRBD1 (5 bases). Per the germline V gene, CDR1 is WNHNN and CDR2 is SYGVQD (reference sequence). Trimming took 0 bases from V and 2 from J, leaving 7 bases between them. This CDR3 has 14 amino acids. This chain's CDR3 is CASSESGGNTEAFF. DNA of the CDR3: TGCGCCAGCAGTGAGTCGGGGGGAAACACTGAAGCTTTCTTT.

The table lists this clonotype with many counts. V is TRBV10-3 and J is TRBJ1-2; D gene uncertain. V was trimmed by 5 bases and J by 2 bases, leaving 9 bases between them. Germline lookup yields CDR1 ENHRY and CDR2 SYGVKD. CDR3 length equals 13 residues. The DNA for the CDR3 is TGTGCCATCAGTCCGGGTCAGAACTATGGCTACACCTTC. Its protein is CAISPGQNYGYTF.

This clonotype showed up many times. V usage is TRBV5-1 and J usage is TRBJ2-1, with 7 nucleotides matching TRBD2. With V trimmed by 2 bases and J by 5 bases, 10 bases remained unmatched. Germline assignment: CDR1 SGHRS and CDR2 YFSETQ. This CDR3 is built from 16 residues. The CDR3 protein is CASSFNPPGLNNEQFF. The CDR3 DNA reads as TGCGCCAGCAGCTTCAACCCTCCGGGACTAAACAATGAGCAGTTCTTC.